These 29 T cell receptor beta chains originate from one sample sequenced in a study of blood T cells in healthy people across ages. Sample-barcoded 5' priming and a J-beta primer mix drove a second PCR of roughly 7 to 11 cycles. TCRdb independently ran MiXCR on the 5' RACE reads; one entry per CDR3 protein. The sample holds about 1.8 million distinct CDR3 sequences; around 50% are singletons and the top ten take around 2.1%. What was sequenced was blood. Receptor source: a woman between 40 and 50 years old in good health.

This clonotype was observed at least ten times. At one end, the junction sequence differs from germline, possibly due to a read error. The CDR3 spells CASSLHPSTDTQYF. In DNA form, the CDR3 reads TGTGCCAGCAGCTTACATCCTTCTACAGATACGCAGTATTTT. The chain combines TRBV5-1 with TRBJ2-3, with D uncertain. Germline CDR1 and CDR2: SGHRS and YFSETQ. The length of the CDR3 is 14 residues.

The chain carries TRBV18 and TRBJ1-2; D ambiguous. Germline values: CDR1 KGHSH, CDR2 LQKENI. V was shortened by 1 base and J by 11 bases, with 14 bases between the two germline ends. There are 13 residues in the CDR3. The CDR3 loop is CASSPQEGKSYTF. In nucleotides, the CDR3 is TGTGCCAGCTCACCACAAGAGGGAAAGAGTTACACCTTC.

CDR3 DNA sequence: TGCGCCAGCAGCGTGGTGGACAGGGATGGCTACACCTTC. Translating it yields CASSVVDRDGYTF. The rearrangement links TRBV5-1 to TRBJ1-2; 8 bases line up with TRBD1. Germline-derived CDR1 and CDR2 are SGHRS and YFSETQ. CDR3 length: 13 amino acids. Trimming removed 4 bases from V and 6 bases from J; junction bases left unmatched: 5.

V is TRBV20-1 and J is TRBJ1-2; possibly TRBD1 for D (6 bases). CDR3 size: 14 residues. The V end was cut by 0 bases, the J end by 4 bases, with 12 bases between. Germline CDR1 and CDR2: DFQATT and SNEGSKA (reference sequence). CDR3 coding DNA: TGCAGTGCTAGAGAGGGGAACAGGGTCTATGGCTACACCTTC. Encoded protein: CSAREGNRVYGYTF.

V usage is TRBV3-1 and J usage is TRBJ2-3; weak D call: TRBD2 (7 bases). CDR1 and CDR2 from the germline V gene are LGHDT and YNNKEL (reference sequence). This CDR3 is built from 15 residues. Trimming took off 2 bases at V and 2 bases at J, with 11 bases between the two ends. The CDR3 region has the DNA TGTGCCAGCAGCCAAAACGGGGGGCTCACAGATACGCAGTATTTT. It codes for CASSQNGGLTDTQYF.

V is TRBV4-2 and J is TRBJ2-5, with TRBD2 as a possible D gene (5 bases). V lost 7 bases and J 2 bases, leaving 14 bases between the germline ends. Germline V CDR1 and CDR2: LGHNA, YNFKEQ. The CDR3 runs 14 residues. CDR3 region: CASTPNSVQETQYF. Written as DNA, the CDR3 is TGTGCCAGCACCCCCAATAGCGTGCAAGAGACCCAGTACTTC.

This clonotype turned up a few times. The chain couples TRBV4-3 to TRBJ2-3; D possibly matches TRBD1 or TRBD2 (5 bases each). The CDR3 totals 16 residues. Per the germline V gene, CDR1 is LGHNA and CDR2 is YSLEER. Trimming shortened V by 0 bases and J by 5 bases, and 15 bases separated the two germline ends. The chain's CDR3 is CASSQDPRGVKDTQYF. In DNA form, the CDR3 reads TGCGCCAGCAGCCAAGATCCCAGAGGGGTCAAAGATACGCAGTATTTT.

The chain carries TRBV7-9 and TRBJ2-4; D unclear. V was cut by 1 base and J by 3 bases, with 7 bases left in between. This CDR3 region has 14 residues. Germline CDR1 is SEHNR and CDR2 is FQNEAQ (reference sequence). The CDR3 bases are TGTGCCAGCAGCTTAGGGACCTACAAAAACATTCAGTACTTC. Translating it yields CASSLGTYKNIQYF.

This clonotype was counted a few times. CDR3 sequence: CASISRNQETQYF. The CDR3, as DNA: TGTGCCAGCATCTCCCGAAACCAAGAGACCCAGTACTTC. The J gene is TRBJ2-5, the V gene TRBV6-5; D not resolved. V shed 7 bases and J shed 0 bases, with 9 bases lying between them. Germline V gene sequence: CDR1 MNHEY, CDR2 SVGAGI. There are 13 residues in the CDR3.

The chain employs TRBV15 and TRBJ2-6; 7 nucleotides line up with TRBD1. This CDR3 is built from 14 residues. V dropped 8 bases and J dropped 2; count of bases not matched to a gene: 3. The germline gives CDR1 LNHNV, CDR2 YYDKDF (reference sequence). The CDR3: CATRTGAGANVLTF. In DNA, the CDR3 is TGTGCCACCCGTACAGGGGCTGGGGCCAACGTCCTGACTTTC.

The rearrangement links TRBV4-2 to TRBJ2-1, with D tentatively TRBD1 or TRBD2 (5 bases each). Judging by the DNA end, TRBJ2-7 fits better; the J call may be wrong. In germline, CDR1 is LGHNA, CDR2 YNFKEQ. The CDR3 spans 19 residues. CDR3: CASSQGKGIGGRSYNEQYF. For the CDR3, the DNA is TGTGCCAGCAGCCAAGGAAAAGGGATTGGGGGTCGCTCCTACAATGAGCAGTACTTC.

The sample holds one count of this clonotype. This chain joins TRBV28 and TRBJ2-7; maybe TRBD2 (5 bases). The germline CDR1 and CDR2 sequences are MDHEN and SYDVKM. V was pared by 5 bases and J by 4 bases, with 12 bases between. The CDR3 length is 13 residues. In nucleotides, the CDR3 is TGTGCCAGCAGTAACCCGGACTGGTACGAGCAGTACTTC. Amino acids: CASSNPDWYEQYF.

In regard to this clonotype: One end of the junction is discordant with germline, which a read error may explain. The chain joins TRBV9 to TRBJ2-3; 9 bases match TRBD1. This CDR3 comprises 15 residues. The germline V gene has CDR1 SGDLS and CDR2 YYNGEE. The CDR3 reads CAGSPQGASTDTQYF. For the CDR3, the DNA is TGTGCCGGCAGCCCACAGGGGGCCAGCACAGATACGCAGTATTTT. The entire variable domain, with the rest obtained from reference TRBV9 and TRBJ2-3, is as follows: DSGVTQTPKHLITATGQRVTLRCSPRSGDLSVYWYQQSLDQGLQFLIQYYNGEERAKGNILERFSAQQFPDLHSELNLSSLELGDSALYFCAGSPQGASTDTQYFGPGTRLTVL.

The J gene is TRBJ2-3, the V gene TRBV3-1; the D is unclear. Germline loops: CDR1 LGHDT, CDR2 YNNKEL (reference sequence). Trimming left V 1 base short and J 5 bases short, with 16 bases between. The CDR3 is 16 residues long. This chain's CDR3 is CASSQAPPARGDTQYF. The CDR3 region has the DNA TGTGCCAGCAGCCAAGCCCCCCCGGCGCGAGGAGATACGCAGTATTTT.

This clonotype was counted between two and nine times. The chain joins TRBV5-1 to TRBJ1-1; 8 bases are a match to TRBD1. Germline V gene lookup returns CDR1 SGHRS and CDR2 YFSETQ. The CDR3 is 16 residues long. V shed 4 bases, J shed 3 bases, and the junction held 11 bases outside the gene matches. DNA of the CDR3: TGCGCCAGCAGCAAGGGACAGGCTTTAAGAGACACTGAAGCTTTCTTT. Residues: CASSKGQALRDTEAFF.

CDR3 residues: CASSLAGAEVDYGYTF. The CDR3, as DNA: TGCGCCAGCAGCTTGGCAGGGGCTGAGGTCGACTATGGCTACACCTTC. This chain links TRBV5-1 with TRBJ1-2; possibly TRBD1 for D (6 bases). CDR1 is SGHRS and CDR2 is YFSETQ in the germline V gene. Trimming removed 0 bases at V and 3 bases at J, with 15 bases between. This CDR3 is 16 amino acids long.

The chain is built from TRBV25-1 and TRBJ2-7; 7 nucleotides line up with TRBD1. TRBJ2-5 matches the DNA end more closely, so the J call is doubtful. This CDR3 has 15 residues. CDR1 and CDR2 from the germline V gene are MGHDK and SYGVNS. The CDR3 reads CASSARRQGRETQYF. CDR3 nucleotide sequence: TGTGCCAGCAGTGCGAGACGACAGGGAAGAGAGACCCAGTACTTC.

This clonotype occurred many times. The chain employs TRBV29-1 and TRBJ2-5; TRBD1 or TRBD2 may be the D gene (5 bases each). Germline V CDR1 and CDR2: SQVTM, ANQGSEA. CDR3 length: 12 residues. This CDR3 is CSTGLNQETQYF. CDR3 coding DNA: TGCAGTACGGGGCTAAACCAAGAGACCCAGTACTTC. Drawing the rest from reference TRBV29-1 and TRBJ2-5, the complete variable domain is SAVISQKPSRDICQRGTSLTIQCQVDSQVTMMFWYRQQPGQSLTLIATANQGSEATYESGFVIDKFPISRPNLTFSTLTVSNMSPEDSSIYLCSTGLNQETQYFGPGTRLLVL.

This clonotype was counted only a few times. The chain employs TRBV4-3 and TRBJ2-5, with D perhaps matching TRBD1 (5 bases). The closer fit of TRBJ2-7 to the DNA end suggests the J call may be wrong. The CDR3 has 12 amino acids. CDR1 is LGHNA and CDR2 is YSLEER in the germline V gene. The CDR3 is CASSQAQGEQYF. The CDR3 coding sequence is TGCGCCAGCAGCCAAGCCCAGGGCGAGCAGTACTTC.

This clonotype was observed a handful of times. The gene calls are TRBV6-5 and TRBJ2-1; a weak D match, TRBD2 (7 bases). Germline CDR1 reads MNHEY; CDR2 reads SVGAGI. The CDR3 runs to 13 residues. V lost 2 bases, J lost 7 bases, and 9 bases lay in between. The CDR3: CASSYGGANEQFF. As DNA, the CDR3 is TGTGCCAGCAGTTACGGGGGGGCAAATGAGCAGTTCTTC.

This clonotype was observed many times. The chain has TRBV6-1 and TRBJ2-3; D perhaps matches TRBD1 (6 bases). Germline CDR1 is MNHNS and CDR2 is SASEGT. This CDR3 contains 15 residues. The ends were cut back, 7 bases at V and 2 bases at J, with 16 bases in the middle. CDR3 sequence reads: CASTKRQGLTDTQYF. CDR3 nucleotide sequence: TGTGCCAGCACCAAACGGCAGGGGCTCACAGATACGCAGTATTTT.

The genes are TRBV15 and TRBJ2-4, with D perhaps assigned TRBD1 or TRBD2 (6 bases each). The CDR3 consists of 18 residues. Per germline, CDR1 LNHNV and CDR2 YYDKDF (reference sequence). Trimming removed 3 bases at V and 13 bases at J, with 31 bases between. CDR3 bases: TGTGCCACCAGCAGGGACTACTTAACAGGGACTTACTCCGGTGAGCAGTACTTC. It encodes CATSRDYLTGTYSGEQYF.

Remarks on this clonotype: This could be a read error, since a much larger clone is one nucleotide away. The rearrangement joins TRBV6-5 to TRBJ1-2, with a weak D call TRBD1 (6 bases). The CDR3 runs to 14 residues. Germline V gives CDR1 MNHEY, CDR2 SVGAGI. Deletions cut 10 bases from V and 1 base from J, with 16 bases between. The CDR3 coding sequence is TGTGCCATAAGGGGGAGGCAGGGTAACTATGGCTACACCTTC. This encodes CAIRGRQGNYGYTF.

This clonotype was detected once. A junction boundary mismatches the germline segment, possibly from a read error. The gene calls are TRBV7-7 and TRBJ2-3; tentatively, D is TRBD1 (5 bases). Germline CDR1 SSHAT, CDR2 FNYEAQ (reference sequence). This CDR3 spans 15 amino acids. This CDR3 reads CASSSEAGSTDTQYF. The DNA of the CDR3 is TGTGCTAGCAGCTCAGAGGCAGGGAGCACAGATACGCAGTATTTT.

The V gene is TRBV3-1, the J gene TRBJ2-7, with a weak D call TRBD1 (5 bases). The germline V gene encodes CDR1 LGHDT and CDR2 YNNKEL (reference sequence). The CDR3 is 14 residues long. The ends were cut back, 1 base at V and 5 bases at J, with 12 bases in the middle. The CDR3 loop reads CASSQAGAVHEQYF. CDR3 in DNA: TGTGCCAGCAGCCAAGCTGGGGCCGTCCACGAGCAGTACTTC.

J is TRBJ1-2 and V is TRBV20-1, with 7 bases lining up with TRBD1. Unmatched junction bases numbered 5, after V lost 0 bases and J lost 1 base. The CDR3 has 15 residues. In germline, CDR1 is DFQATT, CDR2 SNEGSKA (reference sequence). For the CDR3, the DNA is TGCAGTGCTAGAGATTCGACAGGGAGTAACTATGGCTACACCTTC. The encoded protein is CSARDSTGSNYGYTF.

This sequence joins TRBV7-8 and TRBJ2-1; D is unresolved. The CDR3 runs to 12 residues. V lost 5 bases, J lost 10 bases, and 12 bases lay in between. The germline gives CDR1 SGHVS, CDR2 FQNEAQ. CDR3 nucleotides: TGTGCCAGCAGCACTCCGGTCGGGGAGCAGTTCTTC. It encodes CASSTPVGEQFF.

This chain joins TRBV29-1 and TRBJ1-2, with a tentative D call TRBD1 (5 bases). The CDR3 covers 13 residues. CDR1 is SQVTM and CDR2 is ANQGSEA in the germline V gene. V lost 6 bases, J lost 7 bases, and 18 bases lay in between. This CDR3 reads CSVRGHGIGGYTF. The DNA for the CDR3 is TGCAGCGTACGTGGACACGGAATAGGTGGCTACACCTTC.

The chain employs TRBV20-1 and TRBJ2-3; D is undetermined. Trimming removed 6 bases from V and 2 bases from J, with 21 bases in between. This CDR3 spans 16 amino acids. The germline V gene encodes CDR1 DFQATT and CDR2 SNEGSKA (reference sequence). The CDR3 nucleotides read TGCAGTGCCTCGGGTCTGGCTAGGGCTCCCACAGATACGCAGTATTTT. Encoded protein: CSASGLARAPTDTQYF.